The 11 T cell receptor beta chains below come from one sample, sequenced in a study of blood T cells in healthy people across ages. Combining a sample-barcoded 5' primer with a J-beta primer mix, a second PCR ran for roughly 7 to 11 cycles. TCRdb called the 5' RACE reads again in MiXCR, with one record for every CDR3 protein. Found here are about 670,000 distinct CDR3 sequences, roughly 43% of them singletons; the top ten hold about 30%. Sequencing was done on a sample of blood. These receptors all stem from an elderly man in good health.

The chain carries TRBV5-4 and TRBJ2-3; D not resolved. CDR1 and CDR2 (germline): SGHNT, YYREEE (reference sequence). This CDR3 contains 15 residues. The V end lost 4 bases, the J end lost 2 bases, and 14 bases lay between the germline ends. The chain's CDR3 is CASSDSMPTTDTQYF. The CDR3 region has the DNA TGTGCCAGCAGCGATTCCATGCCGACCACAGATACGCAGTATTTT. The full variable domain, in which reference TRBV5-4 and TRBJ2-3 provide the parts outside the CDR3, is ETGVTQSPTHLIKTRGQQVTLRCSSQSGHNTVSWYQQALGQGPQFIFQYYREEENGRGNFPPRFSGLQFPNYSSELNVNALELDDSALYLCASSDSMPTTDTQYFGPGTRLTVL.

The chain joins TRBV12-3 or TRBV12-4 to TRBJ2-3; D is perhaps TRBD2 (7 bases). Deletions cut 5 bases from V and 3 bases from J, with 15 bases between. There are 15 residues in the CDR3. The CDR3 here is CASSPRGGATDTQYF. In nucleotides, the CDR3 is TGTGCCAGCAGTCCTAGAGGGGGGGCTACAGATACGCAGTATTTT.

J is TRBJ2-2 and V is TRBV29-1; TRBD1 might be the D (5 bases). The length of the CDR3 is 13 residues. With 3 bases removed from V and 7 bases from J, the gap between germline ends came to 12 bases. The V gene's germline CDR1 is SQVTM and CDR2 ANQGSEA. CDR3 sequence reads: CSVDERGGGELFF. The CDR3 bases are TGCAGCGTTGATGAAAGGGGTGGCGGGGAGCTGTTTTTT.

The CDR3 is CASSLRASEREQYF. The CDR3 bases are TGTGCCAGCAGCCTCCGAGCTAGCGAGCGCGAGCAGTACTTC. The chain recombines TRBV3-1 with TRBJ2-5; maybe TRBD2 (6 bases). TRBJ2-7 explains the end of the DNA better; the J call may be wrong. The CDR3 is 14 amino acids. Germline CDR1 LGHDT, CDR2 YNNKEL (reference sequence).

The chain uses TRBV6-2 or TRBV6-3 and TRBJ2-1; no clear D. V lost 2 bases, J lost 4 bases, and 9 bases lay in between. Germline assignment: CDR1 MNHEY and CDR2 SVGEGT. This CDR3 comprises 14 residues. The CDR3 DNA sequence: TGTGCCAGCAGTTACATTCGGCTGTACAATGAGCAGTTCTTC. Protein product: CASSYIRLYNEQFF.

The genes are TRBV20-1 and TRBJ1-1; no clear D gene. CDR3 length: 13 amino acids. CDR1 and CDR2 (germline): DFQATT, SNEGSKA (reference sequence). V lost 5 bases and J lost 0, with 10 bases in between. CDR3 nucleotide sequence: TGCAGTGCTCCGGACGTAGTGAACACTGAAGCTTTCTTT. Protein product: CSAPDVVNTEAFF.

The rearrangement links TRBV12-3 or TRBV12-4 to TRBJ2-1; 7 bases agree with TRBD1. This CDR3 is built from 16 residues. The J segment lost 7 bases and the V segment lost 2 bases, leaving 11 bases of the junction unmatched. This CDR3 is CASSLLGQGEMNEQFF. CDR3 sequence (DNA): TGTGCCAGCAGTTTACTGGGGCAGGGGGAGATGAATGAGCAGTTCTTC.

The genes are TRBV10-3 and TRBJ2-7, with 11 bases fitting TRBD2. The last part of the DNA fits TRBJ2-4 better; the J call may be wrong. Germline V gene lookup returns CDR1 ENHRY and CDR2 SYGVKD. The CDR3 has 17 residues. CDR3 amino acids: CAISESIGTSGGNIQYF. CDR3 nucleotide sequence: TGTGCCATCAGTGAGTCGATAGGGACTAGCGGTGGGAACATTCAGTACTTC.

The chain combines TRBV24-1 with TRBJ2-7; D call uncertain. CDR3 size: 12 residues. Trimming shortened V by 9 bases and J by 2 bases, and 10 bases separated the two germline ends. Looked up from germline, CDR1 is KGHDR and CDR2 is SFDVKD. The CDR3 sequence is CATHLGAYEQYF. CDR3 DNA: TGTGCCACCCACCTCGGTGCCTACGAGCAGTACTTC.

The chain is built from TRBV7-2 and TRBJ2-1; TRBD2 matches at 12 bases. Unmatched junction bases numbered 7, after V lost 5 bases and J lost 8 bases. CDR1 SGHTA and CDR2 FQGNSA come from the germline V gene. The CDR3 sequence is 15 residues long. CDR3 bases: TGTGCCAGCAGCACCCGACTAGCGGGAGCCGATGAGCAGTTCTTC. Encoded protein: CASSTRLAGADEQFF.

The chain has TRBV6-2 or TRBV6-3 and TRBJ2-5; D is perhaps TRBD2 (7 bases). The ends were cut back, 5 bases at V and 1 base at J, with 14 bases in the middle. The CDR3 totals 15 residues. Per the germline V gene, CDR1 is MNHEY and CDR2 is SVGEGT. CDR3 amino acids: CASSSNGGRQETQYF. DNA of the CDR3: TGTGCCAGCAGTAGTAACGGGGGGCGCCAAGAGACCCAGTACTTC.